The 22 T cell receptor beta chains presented below share a single source sample, sequenced in a study of response to subunit inactivated influenza vaccine. TCRdb independently ran MiXCR on the RT-PCR reads; one entry per CDR3 protein. Here the sample spans 860,000 or so distinct CDR3 sequences, about 20% being singletons. Material: PBMCs from blood, obtained approximately 5 days after vaccination. These receptors were taken from a man in his fifties who received an inactivated influenza vaccine.

The rearrangement joins TRBV7-2 to TRBJ2-7; TRBD2 aligns across 8 bases. This CDR3 is built from 14 residues. Germline-derived CDR1 and CDR2 are SGHTA and FQGNSA. After removal of 1 base from V and 5 bases from J, the junction contained 4 bases not matched to a gene. The CDR3 DNA reads TGTGCCAGCAGCTTAGAGACTAGCGACCACGAGCAGTACTTC. Translating it yields CASSLETSDHEQYF.

This clonotype was found a few times. The chain links TRBV20-1 to TRBJ2-3; D not certain. Trimming left V 0 bases short and J 9 bases short, with 13 bases between. Germline values: CDR1 DFQATT, CDR2 SNEGSKA (reference sequence). The CDR3 has 13 amino acids. The CDR3 spells CSARDASRPTQYF. The CDR3 nucleotides read TGCAGTGCTAGAGATGCTTCTAGACCCACGCAGTATTTT.

This clonotype was counted a few times. This chain uses TRBV12-3 or TRBV12-4 with TRBJ2-7; TRBD1 matches at 7 bases. This CDR3 has 13 amino acids. V was pared by 3 bases and J by 8 bases, with 7 bases of the junction left unmatched. The CDR3 nucleotides are TGTGCCAGCAGTTTTGGACAGGCCGTCCAGCAGTACTTC. This translates into CASSFGQAVQQYF.

This clonotype has just a few counts. This chain connects TRBV6-1 to TRBJ2-7; no clear D. Trimming removed 6 bases at V and 3 bases at J, with 15 bases between. This CDR3 is built from 14 residues. Germline CDR1 reads MNHNS; CDR2 reads SASEGT. The CDR3, as DNA: TGTGCCAGCAGCCCGTTGGGGTTGGTCTACGAGCAGTACTTC. Translating it yields CASSPLGLVYEQYF.

The chain is built from TRBV29-1 and TRBJ2-5; 8 positions agree with TRBD2. The ends lost 1 base at V and 2 bases at J; junction bases unmatched: 15. This CDR3 has 18 amino acids. Germline V gene sequence: CDR1 SQVTM, CDR2 ANQGSEA. CDR3: CSVEGVRREVKRQETQYF. CDR3 coding DNA: TGCAGCGTTGAAGGTGTGCGGCGGGAGGTAAAGCGGCAAGAGACCCAGTACTTC.

This clonotype was found a few times. The CDR3 bases are TGTGCCAGCAGCTTAAAAAGAGGGACAGCCGACCAAGAGACCCAGTACTTC. It yields the protein CASSLKRGTADQETQYF. The genes are TRBV7-9 and TRBJ2-5, with TRBD1 identical over 7 bases. Looked up from germline, CDR1 is SEHNR and CDR2 is FQNEAQ (reference sequence). This CDR3 contains 17 residues. After removal of 2 bases from V and 0 bases from J, the junction contained 9 bases not matched to a gene.

This clonotype turned up a few times. The chain has TRBV24-1 and TRBJ2-2; D perhaps matches TRBD2 (5 bases). CDR3 length: 13 residues. The V gene lost 9 bases and the J gene lost 6 bases, with 13 bases spanning the gap. Germline CDR1 is KGHDR and CDR2 is SFDVKD. DNA for the CDR3: TGTGCCACCGGGCAAATGAGGGCCGGGGAGCTGTTTTTT. The encoded protein is CATGQMRAGELFF.

The chain has TRBV12-3 or TRBV12-4 and TRBJ2-3; D not certain. Trimming removed 5 bases from V and 6 bases from J, with 6 bases in between. CDR3 length equals 11 residues. The DNA for the CDR3 is TGTGCCAGCAGTGACCGGGATACGCAGTATTTT. This gives the protein CASSDRDTQYF.

This clonotype turned up a few times. The V call is TRBV12-3 or TRBV12-4, the J call TRBJ2-5, with 10 positions matching TRBD2. The CDR3 contains 17 residues. V gave up 1 base and J gave up 4 bases; unmatched junction bases: 9. The CDR3 DNA follows: TGTGCCAGCAGTTTAGAAGCGGGAGGGCCATCTTTAGAGACCCAGTACTTC. Translating gives CASSLEAGGPSLETQYF.

The rearrangement links TRBV7-2 to TRBJ1-5, with D unclear. Germline loops: CDR1 SGHTA, CDR2 FQGNSA. The CDR3 loop spans 15 amino acids. V lost 2 bases and J lost 6, with 14 bases in between. CDR3 loop: CASSLWGGSRQPQHF. CDR3 nucleotides: TGTGCCAGCAGCTTATGGGGTGGGTCACGTCAGCCCCAGCATTTT. The complete variable domain, with remaining parts taken from reference TRBV7-2 and TRBJ1-5, reads GAGVSQSPSNKVTEKGKDVELRCDPISGHTALYWYRQSLGQGLEFLIYFQGNSAPDKSGLPSDRFSAERTGGSVSTLTIQRTQQEDSAVYLCASSLWGGSRQPQHFGDGTRLSIL.

This rearrangement joins TRBV5-1 to TRBJ2-7; D possibly uses TRBD1 or TRBD2 (5 bases each). The CDR3 contains 17 residues. The germline V gene has CDR1 SGHRS and CDR2 YFSETQ. The V gene lost 4 bases and the J gene lost 1 base, with 21 bases spanning the gap. This CDR3 reads CASSSTATGTRSYEQYF. CDR3 coding DNA: TGCGCCAGCAGCAGCACGGCAACCGGGACGCGGTCCTACGAGCAGTACTTC. The variable domain in full, completed from reference TRBV5-1 and TRBJ2-7, reads KAGVTQTPRYLIKTRGQQVTLSCSPISGHRSVSWYQQTPGQGLQFLFEYFSETQRNKGNFPGRFSGRQFSNSRSEMNVSTLELGDSALYLCASSSTATGTRSYEQYFGPGTRLTVT.

The V call is TRBV6-2 or TRBV6-3, the J call TRBJ1-5; TRBD1 agrees at 8 bases. Germline-derived CDR1 and CDR2 are MNHEY and SVGEGT. The CDR3 is made up of 15 amino acids. V trimming: 2 bases; J trimming: 6 bases; junction bases outside the gene matches: 6. The CDR3 sequence is CASSYRGQGAQPQHF. The CDR3 coding sequence is TGTGCCAGCAGTTACAGAGGACAGGGCGCTCAGCCCCAGCATTTT.

The sample holds a few counts of this clonotype. The V and J genes are TRBV20-1 and TRBJ1-3, with TRBD1 identical over 7 bases. The germline V gene encodes CDR1 DFQATT and CDR2 SNEGSKA (reference sequence). V was clipped by 1 base and J by 0 bases; unmatched bases: 9. The CDR3 has 17 amino acids. CDR3 amino acids: CSARVGVGTVSGNTIYF. The CDR3 coding sequence is TGCAGTGCTAGAGTAGGGGTTGGGACAGTCTCTGGAAACACCATATATTTT.

V and J are TRBV20-1 and TRBJ1-6; D is unresolved. CDR1 DFQATT and CDR2 SNEGSKA come from the germline V gene (reference sequence). V lost 6 bases and J lost 6, with 9 bases in between. The CDR3 covers 12 residues. The DNA of the CDR3 is TGCAGTGCCTCCGAGAGTAATTCACCCCTCCACTTT. This encodes CSASESNSPLHF.

The rearrangement joins TRBV20-1 to TRBJ2-1; D unclear. In germline, CDR1 is DFQATT, CDR2 SNEGSKA (reference sequence). Trimming pared 5 bases from V and 0 bases from J, leaving 26 bases between. The CDR3 extends over 19 amino acids. CDR3 DNA: TGCAGTGCTGCACCCCTTAGGGCCCAAACGGGCAGCTCCTACAATGAGCAGTTCTTC. It is translated as CSAAPLRAQTGSSYNEQFF.

This chain connects TRBV7-8 to TRBJ1-4, with D maybe TRBD1 (6 bases). CDR3 length equals 14 residues. Germline CDR1 is SGHVS and CDR2 is FQNEAQ. V dropped 5 bases and J dropped 4 bases, with 11 bases sitting between them. CDR3 DNA sequence: TGTGCCAGCAGCCGGACAGAGAGTAATGAAAAACTGTTTTTT. Protein sequence: CASSRTESNEKLFF.

The chain couples TRBV7-2 to TRBJ2-7; the match to TRBD2 covers 8 bases. CDR1 and CDR2 (germline): SGHTA, FQGNSA. V lost 4 bases to trimming and J lost 3 bases; unmatched junction nucleotides: 11. CDR3 length: 16 amino acids. The CDR3 loop is CASSYEGLAIRYEQYF. In DNA form, the CDR3 reads TGTGCCAGCAGCTACGAAGGACTAGCAATCCGCTACGAGCAGTACTTC. Full variable domain (remainder filled in from reference TRBV7-2 and TRBJ2-7): GAGVSQSPSNKVTEKGKDVELRCDPISGHTALYWYRQSLGQGLEFLIYFQGNSAPDKSGLPSDRFSAERTGGSVSTLTIQRTQQEDSAVYLCASSYEGLAIRYEQYFGPGTRLTVT.

CDR3 sequence reads: CASSPEGTEAFF. CDR3 in DNA: TGTGCCAGCAGTCCAGAGGGGACTGAAGCTTTCTTT. The V call is TRBV6-5, the J call TRBJ1-1; possible D gene TRBD1, 5 bases. The V end was cut by 5 bases, the J end by 5 bases, with 9 bases between. CDR1 and CDR2 (germline): MNHEY, SVGAGI. CDR3 size: 12 residues.

This clonotype was counted only a few times. This sequence joins TRBV20-1 and TRBJ1-4; possible D gene TRBD1, 6 bases. Trimming left V 3 bases short and J 4 bases short, with 12 bases between. From germline, CDR1 is DFQATT and CDR2 SNEGSKA (reference sequence). The CDR3 loop spans 14 amino acids. CDR3 coding DNA: TGCAGTGCTAGGGTCGGGACAAGTAATGAAAAACTGTTTTTT. It translates to CSARVGTSNEKLFF.

This clonotype was seen a few times. V and J are TRBV20-1 and TRBJ2-2; 16 bases fit TRBD2. The CDR3 extends over 18 amino acids. The J segment lost 0 bases and the V segment lost 1 base, leaving 2 bases of the junction unmatched. CDR1 and CDR2 (germline): DFQATT, SNEGSKA (reference sequence). DNA for the CDR3: TGCAGTGCTAGAGTAGGGACTAGCGGGAGGGCGAACACCGGGGAGCTGTTTTTT. Its translation is CSARVGTSGRANTGELFF.

In its sample, this clonotype was seen many times. The V gene is TRBV30, the J gene TRBJ2-7, with D uncertain. V shed 1 base and J shed 0 bases, with 7 bases lying between them. This CDR3 comprises 13 residues. CDR1 and CDR2 from the germline V gene are GTSNPN and SVGIG (reference sequence). CDR3 amino acids: CAWSDSFSYEQYF. CDR3 DNA sequence: TGTGCCTGGAGTGACTCCTTCTCCTACGAGCAGTACTTC.

A few counts support this clonotype. This sequence joins TRBV6-2 or TRBV6-3 and TRBJ2-3; 10 bases map to TRBD2. With V trimmed by 8 bases and J by 2 bases, 7 bases remained unmatched. CDR1 and CDR2 from the germline V gene are MNHEY and SVGEGT. This CDR3 has 15 residues. The CDR3 DNA reads as TGTGCCAGCCCAGGACTAGCGGAACTCACAGATACGCAGTATTTT. It encodes CASPGLAELTDTQYF.